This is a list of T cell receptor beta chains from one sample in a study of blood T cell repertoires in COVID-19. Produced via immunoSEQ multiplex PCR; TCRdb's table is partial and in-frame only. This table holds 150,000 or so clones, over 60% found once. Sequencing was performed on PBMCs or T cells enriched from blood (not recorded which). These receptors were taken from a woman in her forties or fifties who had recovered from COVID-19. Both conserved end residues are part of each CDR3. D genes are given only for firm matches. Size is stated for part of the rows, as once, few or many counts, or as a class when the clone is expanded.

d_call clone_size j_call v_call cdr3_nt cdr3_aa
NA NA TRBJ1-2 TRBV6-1 TGTGCCAGCAGTGAAGCAGCGCGGTGGGGCTACACCTTC CASSEAARWGYTF
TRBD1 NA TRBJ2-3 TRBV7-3 TGTGCCAGCAGCTTAACACCGACAGGGGACCGCACAGATACGCAGTATTTT CASSLTPTGDRTDTQYF
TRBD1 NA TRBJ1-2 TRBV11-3 TGTGCCAGCAGCCCCACCCCGGGACAGAACTATGGCTACACCTTC CASSPTPGQNYGYTF
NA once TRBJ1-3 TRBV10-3 TGTGCCATCAGCCCCGGGAGCTCCTCTGGAAACACCATATATTTT CAISPGSSSGNTIYF
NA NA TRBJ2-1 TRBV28 TGTGCCAGCAGTGTCTTCAGGGGCAAACATACCTACAATGAGCAGTTCTTC CASSVFRGKHTYNEQFF
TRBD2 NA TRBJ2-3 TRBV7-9 TGTGCCAGCAGCTTAGGGTTTACGGGACTAGCGATTCGCACAGATACGCAGTATTTT CASSLGFTGLAIRTDTQYF
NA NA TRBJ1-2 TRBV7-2 TGTGCCAGCAGCCCACGAGGATCTAACTATGGCTACACCTTC CASSPRGSNYGYTF
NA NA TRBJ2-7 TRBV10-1 TGCGCCAGCAGTGAGTGCGGGGCCGCCTACGAGCAGTACTTC CASSECGAAYEQYF
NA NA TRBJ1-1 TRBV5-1 TGCGCCAGCAGCTGGGGGGACGTGGCGAGTGAAGCTTTCTTT CASSWGDVASEAFF
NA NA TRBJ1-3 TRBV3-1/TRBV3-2 TGTGCCAGCAGCCTACGGACAGTCTCTGGAAACACCATATATTTT CASSLRTVSGNTIYF
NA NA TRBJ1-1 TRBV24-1 TGTGCCACCAGGGCGAGGAGGAACACTGAAGCTTTCTTT CATRARRNTEAFF
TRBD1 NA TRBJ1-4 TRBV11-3 TGTGCCAGCAGTTTCGGACAGGGGAGGGAAAAACTGTTTTTT CASSFGQGREKLFF
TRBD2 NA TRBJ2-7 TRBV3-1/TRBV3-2 TGTGCCAGCAGCCAATCTAGCGGGAGGGCCTATGAGCAGTACTTC CASSQSSGRAYEQYF
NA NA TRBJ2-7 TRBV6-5 TGTGCCAGCAGTTACTCCGCGGGACAGACTTACGAGCAGTACTTC CASSYSAGQTYEQYF
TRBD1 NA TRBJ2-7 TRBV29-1 TGCAGCGTTGGACAGGGGGCCGAGCAGTACTTC CSVGQGAEQYF
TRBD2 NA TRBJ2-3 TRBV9 TGTGCCAGCAGCCCTCACACCGGATTAGCGGGGTCAGATACGCAGTATTTT CASSPHTGLAGSDTQYF
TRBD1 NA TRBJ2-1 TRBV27 TGTGCCAGCAGCGCGACCGGGACAGGACTCTACAATGAGCAGTTCTTC CASSATGTGLYNEQFF
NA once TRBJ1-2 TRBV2 TGTGCCAGCGGCAGAGGGTATGGCTACACCTTC CASGRGYGYTF
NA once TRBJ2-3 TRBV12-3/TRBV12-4 TGTGCCAGCACCGCGACAGGACCGCAGTATTTT CASTATGPQYF
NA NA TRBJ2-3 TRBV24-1 TGTGCCACCAGTGATTTGAGGGGAGATACGCAGTATTTT CATSDLRGDTQYF
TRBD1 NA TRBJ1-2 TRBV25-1 TGTGCCAGCAAGACAGGGAAAGGCTACACCTTC CASKTGKGYTF
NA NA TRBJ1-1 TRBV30 TGTGCCTGGAGTGTAAGGTCCGGGGACACTGAAGCTTTCTTT CAWSVRSGDTEAFF
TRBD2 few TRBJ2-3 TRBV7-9 TGTGCCAGCAGCTTAACTAGCGGGAAGACAGATACGCAGTATTTT CASSLTSGKTDTQYF
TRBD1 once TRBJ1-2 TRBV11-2 TGTGCCAGCAGCTTAGTCGGGACAGATAGCTATGGCTACACCTTC CASSLVGTDSYGYTF
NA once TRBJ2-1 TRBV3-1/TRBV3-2 TGTGCCAGCAGCCAAGAGGGAGCAGGGGGGTACAATGAGCAGTTCTTC CASSQEGAGGYNEQFF
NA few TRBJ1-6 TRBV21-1 TGTGCCAGCAGGGGAGGCTTTCCATCGGCATCACCCCTCCACTTT CASRGGFPSASPLHF
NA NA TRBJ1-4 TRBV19 TGTGCCAGTAGTATTGAGTCGGGAGCAACTAATGAAAAACTGTTTTTT CASSIESGATNEKLFF
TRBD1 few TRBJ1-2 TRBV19 TGTGCCAGTACTCCTCCGGGACAGCGACTCTATGGCTACACCTTC CASTPPGQRLYGYTF
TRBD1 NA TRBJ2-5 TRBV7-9 TGTGCCAGCAGCTCCCGCATCAGGGGGGAGACCCAGTACTTC CASSSRIRGETQYF
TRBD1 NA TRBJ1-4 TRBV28 TGTGCCAGCAGCCTCCGACAGACAGGGACTAATGAAAAACTGTTTTTT CASSLRQTGTNEKLFF
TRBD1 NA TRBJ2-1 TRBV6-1 TGTGCCAGCAGTGAAACAAACAGGGGGCAGTTCTTC CASSETNRGQFF
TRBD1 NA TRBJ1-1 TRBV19 TGTGCCAGCACGTGGGGCAGGGGGCTTTTAGCCACTGAAGCTTTCTTT CASTWGRGLLATEAFF
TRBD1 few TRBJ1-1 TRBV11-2 TGTGCCAGCAGCTCGGGGACAGCCAGCATGAACACTGAAGCTTTCTTT CASSSGTASMNTEAFF
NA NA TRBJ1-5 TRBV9 TGTGCCAGCAGCGTAGCGGTTAATCAGCCCCAGCATTTT CASSVAVNQPQHF
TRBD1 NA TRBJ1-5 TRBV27 TGTGCCAGCAGTTTATCGGGAACTTCGGGACAGGGTAGCAATCAGCCCCAGCATTTT CASSLSGTSGQGSNQPQHF
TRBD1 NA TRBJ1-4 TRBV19 TGTGCCAGTAGTAAAGGACGGACAGGGGGTGAAAAACTGTTTTTT CASSKGRTGGEKLFF
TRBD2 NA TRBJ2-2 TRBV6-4 TGTGCCAGCAGTGGATCTAGCGGGGGTTCCGGGGAGCTGTTTTTT CASSGSSGGSGELFF
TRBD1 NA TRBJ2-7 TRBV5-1 TGCGCCAGCAGCTTGCCAACAGGGGCTTCCTACGAGCAGTACTTC CASSLPTGASYEQYF
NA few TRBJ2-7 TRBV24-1 TGTGCCACCAGTCTATCAGGGAACGAGCAGTACTTC CATSLSGNEQYF
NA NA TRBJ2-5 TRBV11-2 TGTGCCAGCAGCGATGGACTGTTGAGGGAGACCCAGTACTTC CASSDGLLRETQYF